This TCR beta chain was found in a study of T cell repertoires in cytomegalovirus infection. This CDR3 spans 15 amino acids. V was pared by 4 bases and J by 0 bases, with 9 bases between. Germline CDR1 reads MNHEY; CDR2 reads SMNVEV (reference sequence). In TCRdb, the reads were re-called with MiXCR into one record per CDR3 protein. The table has roughly 990,000 distinct CDR3 sequences, approximately 32% seen once; the top ten hold over 10%. Remarks on this clonotype: What it binds is unknown.

The sample consisted of cultured CD8+ T cells from PBMCs, taken from culture after CMV antigen stimulation. V is TRBV27 and J is TRBJ2-2, with D unresolved. This clonotype originated in a human donor in good health (CMV status not recorded). Some clones in this sample may be carry-over from other donors' samples. In DNA, the CDR3 is TGTGCCAGCAGTTCGTTGGGGACGAACACCGGGGAGCTGTTTTTT. It codes for CASSSLGTNTGELFF.